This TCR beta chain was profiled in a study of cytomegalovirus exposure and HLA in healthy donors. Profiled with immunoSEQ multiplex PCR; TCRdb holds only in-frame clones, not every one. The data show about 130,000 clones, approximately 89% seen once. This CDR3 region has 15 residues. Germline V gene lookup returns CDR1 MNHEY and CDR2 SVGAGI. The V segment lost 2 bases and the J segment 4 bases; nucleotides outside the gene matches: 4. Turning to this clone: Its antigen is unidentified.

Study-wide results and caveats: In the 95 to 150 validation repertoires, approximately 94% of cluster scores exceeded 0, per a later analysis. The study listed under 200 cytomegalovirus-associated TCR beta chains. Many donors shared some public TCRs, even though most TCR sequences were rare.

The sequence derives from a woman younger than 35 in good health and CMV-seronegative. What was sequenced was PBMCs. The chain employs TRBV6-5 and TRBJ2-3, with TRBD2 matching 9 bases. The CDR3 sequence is CASSYQVAGADTQYF. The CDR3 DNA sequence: TGTGCCAGCAGTTACCAAGTAGCGGGGGCAGATACGCAGTATTTT.